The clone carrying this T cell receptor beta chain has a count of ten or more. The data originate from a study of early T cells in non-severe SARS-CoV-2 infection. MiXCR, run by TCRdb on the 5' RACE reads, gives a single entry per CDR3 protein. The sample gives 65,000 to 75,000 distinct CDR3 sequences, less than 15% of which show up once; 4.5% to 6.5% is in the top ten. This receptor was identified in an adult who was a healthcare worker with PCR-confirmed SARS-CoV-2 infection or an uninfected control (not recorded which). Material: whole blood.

In DNA, the CDR3 is TGCAGCGTCACCGGACTAGCGGGAGTAAATGAGCAGTTCTTC. Amino acid sequence: CSVTGLAGVNEQFF. The gene calls are TRBV29-1 and TRBJ2-1; TRBD2 matches at 13 bases. Germline lookup yields CDR1 SQVTM and CDR2 ANQGSEA. J lost 7 bases, V lost 6 bases, and 6 bases had no gene match. This CDR3 is built from 14 residues.